These T cell receptor beta chains were read from a single sample in a study of cytomegalovirus exposure and HLA in healthy donors. Clones were read by immunoSEQ multiplex PCR, and TCRdb kept only the in-frame ones, dropping some. The sample yields 110,000 to 150,000 clones, 9.7% seen once. Sequences were obtained from PBMCs. The origin of the receptors is a middle-aged man in good health and CMV-seronegative. Each CDR3 is given with its conserved first and last residue. A D gene is named only where the DNA matches it firmly. Part of the rows lack a size; the others show once, few, many or a class for expanded clones.

V gene	J gene	clone size	D gene	CDR3 protein	CDR3 DNA
TRBV10-3	TRBJ1-5	-	-	CAISEPGLRHGNQPQHF	TGTGCCATCAGTGAGCCGGGACTGAGACATGGCAATCAGCCCCAGCATTTT
TRBV6-1	TRBJ2-5	-	-	CASKRQAIQETQYF	TGTGCCAGCAAACGGCAGGCCATCCAAGAGACCCAGTACTTC
TRBV6-1	TRBJ1-4	-	TRBD1	CASSGPGTGGLTNEKLFF	TGTGCCAGCAGTGGCCCCGGGACAGGGGGCCTAACTAATGAAAAACTGTTTTTT
TRBV19	TRBJ2-4	few	TRBD2	CASSRGGLLAKNIQYF	TGTGCCAGTAGTAGGGGGGGACTGCTAGCCAAAAACATTCAGTACTTC
TRBV7-9	TRBJ2-2	few	-	CASSREGRTGELFF	TGTGCCAGCAGCAGAGAGGGCCGCACCGGGGAGCTGTTTTTT
TRBV16	TRBJ1-2	-	-	CASSPSGDGYTF	TGTGCCAGCAGCCCCTCCGGGGATGGCTACACCTTC
TRBV5-4	TRBJ2-6	few	TRBD2	CASSLQAGGAVFRANVLTF	TGTGCCAGCAGCTTGCAAGCGGGAGGGGCCGTTTTTCGGGCCAACGTCCTGACTTTC
TRBV5-1	TRBJ1-2	-	-	CASSLNRDGYTF	TGCGCCAGCAGCTTAAACAGGGATGGCTACACCTTC
TRBV6-1	TRBJ1-5	-	TRBD1	CAGGTGHQPQHF	TGTGCCGGCGGGACAGGGCATCAGCCCCAGCATTTT
TRBV4-1	TRBJ2-7	few	TRBD1	CASSRGQDRYEQYF	TGCGCCAGCAGCCGAGGACAGGACAGATACGAGCAGTACTTC
TRBV29-1	TRBJ2-3	-	TRBD1	CSARTGWIDTQYF	TGCAGCGCCCGGACAGGTTGGATTGATACGCAGTATTTT
TRBV5-4	TRBJ2-3	-	-	CASRREAPDTQYF	TGTGCCAGCAGGAGGGAGGCCCCAGATACGCAGTATTTT
TRBV4-1	TRBJ1-2	-	-	CASSPVQDNYGYTF	TGCGCCAGCAGCCCAGTACAGGATAACTATGGCTACACCTTC
TRBV18	TRBJ2-3	-	-	CASSPPQNLGTDTQYF	TGTGCCAGCTCACCACCACAGAATCTTGGCACAGATACGCAGTATTTT
TRBV29-1	TRBJ2-2	-	TRBD2	CSVDTSGGNTGELFF	TGCAGCGTTGACACTAGCGGGGGGAACACCGGGGAGCTGTTTTTT
TRBV18	TRBJ2-7	-	-	CASSATYEQYF	TGTGCCAGCTCGGCCACCTACGAGCAGTACTTC
TRBV19	TRBJ1-5	-	TRBD1	CASSYRGQGSNQPQHF	TGTGCCAGTAGCTACCGCGGACAGGGAAGCAATCAGCCCCAGCATTTT
TRBV5-4	TRBJ1-1	-	TRBD1	CASSRGGTGGNTEAFF	TGTGCCAGCAGCCGGGGCGGGACAGGGGGTAACACTGAAGCTTTCTTT
TRBV19	TRBJ2-7	few	TRBD1	CASSMQGVYEQYF	TGTGCCAGTAGTATGCAGGGGGTCTACGAGCAGTACTTC
TRBV5-1	TRBJ2-5	-	-	CASSLGREETQYF	TGCGCCAGCAGCTTGGGGAGGGAAGAGACCCAGTACTTC
TRBV5-4	TRBJ2-3	few	TRBD2	CASSLKTGGSTDTQYF	TGTGCCAGCAGCTTGAAGACGGGAGGGAGCACAGATACGCAGTATTTT
TRBV19	TRBJ2-3	few	TRBD2	CASSRKGRGSGRATDTQYF	TGTGCCAGTAGTCGAAAGGGGAGGGGTAGCGGGAGGGCCACAGATACGCAGTATTTT
TRBV2	TRBJ1-1	-	-	CASRGALVGTNTEAFF	TGTGCCAGCAGAGGCGCTTTGGTAGGGACAAACACTGAAGCTTTCTTT
TRBV27	TRBJ2-3	-	-	CASSRQGDTQYF	TGTGCCAGCAGTCGACAAGGAGATACGCAGTATTTT
TRBV28	TRBJ1-1	-	-	CASTPGDFNTEAFF	TGTGCCAGCACCCCCGGAGATTTTAACACTGAAGCTTTCTTT
TRBV2	TRBJ2-7	-	-	CASRQGMYEQYF	TGTGCCAGCAGACAGGGAATGTACGAGCAGTACTTC
TRBV10-3	TRBJ2-1	-	-	CAIGISGPNEQFF	TGTGCCATCGGGATTAGCGGACCCAATGAGCAGTTCTTC
TRBV5-6	TRBJ1-1	-	-	CASSLAFGGTNTEAFF	TGTGCCAGCAGCTTGGCTTTCGGAGGCACGAACACTGAAGCTTTCTTT
TRBV19	TRBJ1-1	-	TRBD1	CASSVLPGTGAWMNTEAFF	TGTGCCAGTAGTGTCCTTCCCGGGACAGGTGCCTGGATGAACACTGAAGCTTTCTTT
TRBV2	TRBJ1-2	-	-	CASSSGGYGYTF	TGTGCCAGCTCGTCCGGGGGCTATGGCTACACCTTC
TRBV2	TRBJ2-3	-	TRBD2	CASSSSGTSGTRHTDTQYF	TGTGCCAGCAGCTCGTCCGGGACTAGCGGGACAAGACACACAGATACGCAGTATTTT
TRBV12-5	TRBJ1-4	-	-	CASGLVRGDVATNEKLFF	TGTGCTAGTGGTTTGGTACGGGGAGACGTTGCAACTAATGAAAAACTGTTTTTT
TRBV28	TRBJ1-5	-	TRBD1	CASNFDDRGSQPQHF	TGTGCCAGCAATTTTGACGACAGGGGAAGTCAGCCCCAGCATTTT
TRBV5-1	TRBJ1-2	-	-	CASSFRGGANYGYTF	TGCGCCAGCAGCTTTCGTGGGGGGGCAAACTATGGCTACACCTTC
TRBV30	TRBJ2-3	-	-	CAWSRTERTDTQYF	TGTGCCTGGAGTAGGACAGAACGCACAGATACGCAGTATTTT
TRBV18	TRBJ1-1	-	-	CASSPQYSNTEAFF	TGTGCCAGCTCACCACAGTACTCGAACACTGAAGCTTTCTTT
TRBV28	TRBJ1-1	-	-	CASRGPGPDTEAFF	TGTGCCAGCAGGGGGCCGGGTCCGGACACTGAAGCTTTCTTT
TRBV6-1	TRBJ2-5	few	-	CASSEAGASPARETQYF	TGTGCCAGCAGTGAAGCGGGGGCGAGTCCGGCCCGGGAGACCCAGTACTTC
TRBV30	TRBJ1-6	-	-	CAWSVFSQSLHF	TGTGCCTGGAGTGTATTTTCCCAATCCCTCCACTTT
TRBV7-9	TRBJ2-3	many	-	CASSSTLGGGDTQYF	TGTGCCAGCTCCTCAACCCTCGGGGGAGGAGATACGCAGTATTTT
TRBV29-1	TRBJ2-7	-	TRBD1	CSVAGGLAEQYF	TGCAGCGTGGCAGGGGGCCTAGCCGAGCAGTACTTC
TRBV4-1	TRBJ2-5	-	TRBD2	CASSLPGLAKETQYF	TGCGCCAGCAGCCTTCCGGGACTAGCGAAAGAGACCCAGTACTTC